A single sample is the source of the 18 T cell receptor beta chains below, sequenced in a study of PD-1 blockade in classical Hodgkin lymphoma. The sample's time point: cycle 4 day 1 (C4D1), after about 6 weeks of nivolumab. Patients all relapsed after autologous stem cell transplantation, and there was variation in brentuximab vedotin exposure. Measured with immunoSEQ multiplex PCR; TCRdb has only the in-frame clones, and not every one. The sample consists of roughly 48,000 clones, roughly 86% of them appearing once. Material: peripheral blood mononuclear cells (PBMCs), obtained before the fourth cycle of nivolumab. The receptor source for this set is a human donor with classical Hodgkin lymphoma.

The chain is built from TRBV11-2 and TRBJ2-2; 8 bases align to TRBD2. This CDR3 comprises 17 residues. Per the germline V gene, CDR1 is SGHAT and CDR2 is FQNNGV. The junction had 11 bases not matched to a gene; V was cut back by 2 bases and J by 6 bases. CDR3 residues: CASSLSFSGGPAGELFF. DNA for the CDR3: TGTGCCAGCAGCTTAAGTTTTTCGGGAGGGCCGGCCGGGGAGCTGTTTTTT.

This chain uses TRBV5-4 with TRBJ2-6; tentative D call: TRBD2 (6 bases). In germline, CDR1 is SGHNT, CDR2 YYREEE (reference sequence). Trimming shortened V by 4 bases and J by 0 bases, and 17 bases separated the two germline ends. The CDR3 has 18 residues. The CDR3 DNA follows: TGTGCCAGCAGCCCTGGGTGGGGGGTACCCTCTGGGGCCAACGTCCTGACTTTC. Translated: CASSPGWGVPSGANVLTF.

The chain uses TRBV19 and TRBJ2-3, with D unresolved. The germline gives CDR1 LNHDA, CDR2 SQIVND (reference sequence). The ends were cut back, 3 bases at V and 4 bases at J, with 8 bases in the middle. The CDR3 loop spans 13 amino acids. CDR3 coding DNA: TGTGCCAGTAGTATCACCTCGCCAGATACGCAGTATTTT. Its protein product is CASSITSPDTQYF.

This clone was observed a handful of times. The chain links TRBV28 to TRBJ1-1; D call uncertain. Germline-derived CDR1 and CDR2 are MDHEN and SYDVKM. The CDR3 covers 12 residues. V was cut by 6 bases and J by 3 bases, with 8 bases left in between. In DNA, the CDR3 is TGTGCCAGCAGGGATACGGACACTGAAGCTTTCTTT. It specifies CASRDTDTEAFF.

CDR3 amino acids: CSVSILAGGAGYEQYF. The CDR3 DNA follows: TGCAGCGTTTCCATCTTAGCGGGGGGGGCCGGCTACGAGCAGTACTTC. This chain joins TRBV29-1 and TRBJ2-7; TRBD2 matches at 11 bases. V shed 5 bases, J shed 3 bases, and the junction held 12 bases outside the gene matches. The CDR3 sequence is 16 residues long. The germline gives CDR1 SQVTM, CDR2 ANQGSEA.

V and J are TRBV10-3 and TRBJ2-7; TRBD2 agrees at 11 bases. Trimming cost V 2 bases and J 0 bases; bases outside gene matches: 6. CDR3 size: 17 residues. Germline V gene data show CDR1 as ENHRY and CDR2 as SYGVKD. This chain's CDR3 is CAISELAGGFYSYEQYF. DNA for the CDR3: TGTGCCATCAGTGAGCTAGCGGGGGGCTTTTACTCCTACGAGCAGTACTTC.

In DNA, the CDR3 is TGTGCCAGCAGTGAACCGGGGTCGGGAGGGGATACGCAGTATTTT. It is translated as CASSEPGSGGDTQYF. This chain links TRBV6-1 with TRBJ2-3, with TRBD2 identical over 8 bases. CDR1 MNHNS and CDR2 SASEGT come from the germline V gene. V lost 2 bases to trimming and J lost 6 bases; unmatched junction nucleotides: 7. This CDR3 has 15 amino acids.

The CDR3 DNA is TGCGCCAGCAGCTCCGGCGGGGACAGGGGGCGGCGGGACTATGGCTACACCTTC. It is translated as CASSSGGDRGRRDYGYTF. The rearrangement links TRBV5-1 to TRBJ1-2, with TRBD1 identical over 12 bases. Germline values: CDR1 SGHRS, CDR2 YFSETQ. Germline trimming cut 3 bases from V and 3 bases from J; bases unmatched to any gene: 12. This CDR3 region has 18 residues. Full variable domain (outside the CDR3, taken from reference TRBV5-1 and TRBJ1-2): KAGVTQTPRYLIKTRGQQVTLSCSPISGHRSVSWYQQTPGQGLQFLFEYFSETQRNKGNFPGRFSGRQFSNSRSEMNVSTLELGDSALYLCASSSGGDRGRRDYGYTFGSGTRLTVV.

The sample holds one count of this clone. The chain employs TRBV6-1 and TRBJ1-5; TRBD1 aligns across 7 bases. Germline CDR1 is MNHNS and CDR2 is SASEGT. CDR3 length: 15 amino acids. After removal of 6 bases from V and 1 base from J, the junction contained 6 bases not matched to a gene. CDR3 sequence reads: CASSHRDRSNQPQHF. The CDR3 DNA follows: TGTGCCAGCAGCCACCGGGACAGAAGCAATCAGCCCCAGCATTTT.

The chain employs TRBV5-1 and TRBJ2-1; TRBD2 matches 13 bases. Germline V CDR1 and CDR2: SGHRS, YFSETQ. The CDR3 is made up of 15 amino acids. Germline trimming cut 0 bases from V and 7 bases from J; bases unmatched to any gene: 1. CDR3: CASSLGLAGGNEQFF. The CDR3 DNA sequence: TGCGCCAGCAGCTTGGGACTAGCGGGAGGTAATGAGCAGTTCTTC.

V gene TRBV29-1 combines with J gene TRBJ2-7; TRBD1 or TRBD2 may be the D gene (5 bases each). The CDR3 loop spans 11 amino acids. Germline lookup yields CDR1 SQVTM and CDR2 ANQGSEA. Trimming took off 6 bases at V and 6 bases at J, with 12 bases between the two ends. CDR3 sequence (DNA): TGCAGCGTGAATTGGGGGTCCGAGCAGTACTTC. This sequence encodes CSVNWGSEQYF.

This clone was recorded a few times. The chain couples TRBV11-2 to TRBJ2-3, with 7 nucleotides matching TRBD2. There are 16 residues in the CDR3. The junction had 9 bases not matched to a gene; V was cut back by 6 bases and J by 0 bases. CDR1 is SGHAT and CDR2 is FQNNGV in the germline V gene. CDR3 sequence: CASRRGSGNSTDTQYF. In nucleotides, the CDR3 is TGTGCCAGCAGAAGAGGCAGCGGGAACAGCACAGATACGCAGTATTTT.

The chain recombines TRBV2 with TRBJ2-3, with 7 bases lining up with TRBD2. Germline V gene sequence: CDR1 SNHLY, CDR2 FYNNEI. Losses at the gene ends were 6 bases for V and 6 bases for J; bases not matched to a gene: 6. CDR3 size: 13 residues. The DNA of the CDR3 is TGTGCCAGCAGCGGCGGGAGCAGGGATACGCAGTATTTT. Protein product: CASSGGSRDTQYF.

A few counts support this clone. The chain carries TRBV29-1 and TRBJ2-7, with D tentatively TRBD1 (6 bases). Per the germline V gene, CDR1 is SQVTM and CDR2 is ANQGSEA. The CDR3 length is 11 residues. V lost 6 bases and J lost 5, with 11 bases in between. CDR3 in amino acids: CSVVTGNEQYF. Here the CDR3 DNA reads TGCAGCGTAGTAACAGGGAACGAGCAGTACTTC.

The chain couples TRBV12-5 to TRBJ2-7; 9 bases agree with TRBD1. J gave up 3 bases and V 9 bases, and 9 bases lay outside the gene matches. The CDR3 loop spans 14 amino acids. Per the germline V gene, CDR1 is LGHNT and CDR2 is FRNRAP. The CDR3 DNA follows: TGTGCTAGCTCCGATACAGGGGGCATCTACGAGCAGTACTTC. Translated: CASSDTGGIYEQYF.

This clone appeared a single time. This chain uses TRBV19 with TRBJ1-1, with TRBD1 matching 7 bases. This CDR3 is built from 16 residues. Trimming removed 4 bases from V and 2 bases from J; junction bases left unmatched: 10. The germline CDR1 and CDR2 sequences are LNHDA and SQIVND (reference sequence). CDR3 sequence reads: CASSNPLTGFNTEAFF. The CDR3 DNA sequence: TGTGCCAGTAGTAACCCCCTGACAGGGTTTAACACTGAAGCTTTCTTT. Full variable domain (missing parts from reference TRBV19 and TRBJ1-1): DGGITQSPKYLFRKEGQNVTLSCEQNLNHDAMYWYRQDPGQGLRLIYYSQIVNDFQKGDIAEGYSVSREKKESFPLTVTSAQKNPTAFYLCASSNPLTGFNTEAFFGQGTRLTVV.

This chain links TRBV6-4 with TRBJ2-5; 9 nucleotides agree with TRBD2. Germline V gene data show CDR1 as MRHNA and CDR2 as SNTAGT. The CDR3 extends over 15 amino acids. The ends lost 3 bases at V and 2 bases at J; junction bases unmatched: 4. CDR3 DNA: TGTGCCAGCAGTGAATCTAGCGGGGATCAAGAGACCCAGTACTTC. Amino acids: CASSESSGDQETQYF.

The CDR3, as DNA: TGTGCCAGCAGCTTACCGCGTTACACCGGGGAGCTGTTTTTT. This translates into CASSLPRYTGELFF. This chain uses TRBV7-2 with TRBJ2-2; unclear D gene. Germline lookup yields CDR1 SGHTA and CDR2 FQGNSA. The V end was cut by 2 bases, the J end by 3 bases, with 7 bases between. This CDR3 is built from 14 residues.